This T cell receptor beta chain was sequenced for a study of T cell repertoires in cytomegalovirus infection. With 7 bases removed from V and 8 bases from J, the gap between germline ends came to 23 bases. The CDR3 contains 15 residues. Each CDR3 protein is one row after TCRdb ran MiXCR on the reads. The sample has nearly 550,000 distinct CDR3 sequences, approximately 15% seen once; the top ten hold 20% to 30%. The sample consisted of CD8+ T cells from PBMCs. The J gene is TRBJ1-1, the V gene TRBV12-3 or TRBV12-4; D is undetermined. The clonotype originates from a human donor in good health (CMV status not recorded). Some clones in this sample may be carry-over from other donors' samples. For the CDR3, the DNA is TGTGCCAGCACCCGCAATGAATTCGTGGGCATAGAAGCTTTCTTT. This codes for CASTRNEFVGIEAFF.